Shown below are 2 T cell receptor beta chains from a single sample sequenced in a study of T cell responses to AZD1222 COVID-19 vaccine. This table comes from immunoSEQ multiplex PCR, and its TCRdb copy is limited to in-frame clones, with some not included. In the table there are about 170,000 clones, about 90% of which are singletons. This specimen was peripheral blood, taken on day 0 of AZD1222 vaccination. The receptors stem from an adult in good health.

This chain links TRBV25-1 with TRBJ1-1; perhaps TRBD1 as D (5 bases). Germline V gene lookup returns CDR1 MGHDK and CDR2 SYGVNS. The CDR3 has 13 amino acids. The germline V and J ends were trimmed by 7 bases and 4 bases, with 13 bases remaining between them. The chain's CDR3 is CASTAGGTTEAFF. The CDR3, as DNA: TGTGCCAGCACCGCGGGGGGGACCACTGAAGCTTTCTTT.

CDR3 bases: TGTGCCAGCTCACCGAGGGGGTTTTACAATGAGCAGTTCTTC. It yields the protein CASSPRGFYNEQFF. The chain couples TRBV18 to TRBJ2-1; D possibly corresponds to TRBD1 (6 bases). Trimming removed 3 bases from V and 4 bases from J, with 10 bases in between. Looked up from germline, CDR1 is KGHSH and CDR2 is LQKENI. CDR3 length: 14 amino acids.